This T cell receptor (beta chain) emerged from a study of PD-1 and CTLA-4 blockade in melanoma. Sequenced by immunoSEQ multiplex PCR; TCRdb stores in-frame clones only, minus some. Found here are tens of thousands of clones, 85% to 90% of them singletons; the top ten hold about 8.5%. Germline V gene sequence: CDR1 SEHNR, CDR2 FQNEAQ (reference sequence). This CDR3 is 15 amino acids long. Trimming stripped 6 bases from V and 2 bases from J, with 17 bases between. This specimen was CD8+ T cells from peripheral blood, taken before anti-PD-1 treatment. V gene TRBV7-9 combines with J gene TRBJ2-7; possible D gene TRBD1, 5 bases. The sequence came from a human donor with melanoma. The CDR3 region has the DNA TGTGCCAGCAGAGATTACAGGACGCATGCCTACGAGCAGTACTTC. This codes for CASRDYRTHAYEQYF. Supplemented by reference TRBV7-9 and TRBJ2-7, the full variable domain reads DTGVSQNPRHKITKRGQNVTFRCDPISEHNRLYWYRQTLGQGPEFLTYFQNEAQLEKSRLLSDRFSAERPKGSFSTLEIQRTEQGDSAMYLCASRDYRTHAYEQYFGPGTRLTVT.